These 19 T cell receptor beta chains share one sample of origin, sequenced in a study of T cells in lung cancer brain metastases. Method: immunoSEQ multiplex PCR; TCRdb's copy keeps in-frame clones and lacks some. The sample records thousands of clones, 80% to 90% being singletons. What was sequenced was tumor tissue from the primary lung tumor. These receptors were taken from a man over 45 with non-small cell lung cancer.

This clone was detected once. The J gene is TRBJ2-1, the V gene TRBV7-9; 10 bases map to TRBD1. With 5 bases clipped from V and 8 bases from J, the junction kept 12 bases outside the gene matches. The CDR3 runs to 16 residues. Germline lookup yields CDR1 SEHNR and CDR2 FQNEAQ (reference sequence). CDR3 region: CASSPDRGRRFDEQFF. The DNA of the CDR3 is TGTGCCAGCAGCCCAGACAGGGGGCGCCGGTTTGATGAGCAGTTCTTC.

The genes are TRBV7-3 and TRBJ2-1; TRBD2 is a possible D gene (6 bases). With 2 bases removed from V and 1 base from J, the gap between germline ends came to 9 bases. CDR3 size: 15 residues. Germline CDR1 reads SGHTA; CDR2 reads FQGTGA. Here the CDR3 reads CASSLVSGSYNEQFF. The CDR3 DNA follows: TGTGCCAGCAGCTTAGTTAGCGGATCCTACAATGAGCAGTTCTTC.

This clone was picked up one time. The gene calls are TRBV10-3 and TRBJ2-2; TRBD2 aligns across 10 bases. V lost 5 bases, J lost 6 bases, and 6 bases stayed unmatched. The V gene's germline CDR1 is ENHRY and CDR2 SYGVKD. The CDR3 spans 15 residues. The CDR3 reads CAISSSGRASGELFF. Here the CDR3 DNA reads TGTGCCATCAGTTCCAGCGGGAGGGCCTCCGGGGAGCTGTTTTTT.

The chain is built from TRBV19 and TRBJ2-7; D gene ambiguous. The germline gives CDR1 LNHDA, CDR2 SQIVND (reference sequence). The CDR3 covers 10 residues. Between the trimmed V and J ends, which lost 7 bases and 2 bases, there was a span of 3 bases. The CDR3 loop reads CASNPYEQYF. The CDR3 DNA reads TGTGCCAGTAATCCCTACGAGCAGTACTTC.

The J gene is TRBJ2-5, the V gene TRBV18; D is perhaps TRBD1 (6 bases). This CDR3 is built from 15 residues. V was shortened by 3 bases and J by 2 bases, with 13 bases between the two germline ends. Germline-derived CDR1 and CDR2 are KGHSH and LQKENI. CDR3 nucleotides: TGTGCCAGCTCACCCCAACGCAGGGGTCAAGAGACCCAGTACTTC. As protein: CASSPQRRGQETQYF.

This chain's CDR3 is CASSKGQGINEKLFF. The CDR3 region has the DNA TGCGCCAGCAGCAAGGGACAGGGCATTAATGAAAAACTGTTTTTT. This chain uses TRBV5-1 with TRBJ1-4; 9 bases map to TRBD1. The CDR3 covers 15 residues. J gave up 4 bases and V 4 bases, and 5 bases lay outside the gene matches. In germline, CDR1 is SGHRS, CDR2 YFSETQ.

The chain recombines TRBV7-9 with TRBJ2-7, with D possibly matching TRBD2 (6 bases). Looked up from germline, CDR1 is SEHNR and CDR2 is FQNEAQ (reference sequence). There are 12 residues in the CDR3. V dropped 6 bases and J dropped 1 base, with 7 bases sitting between them. The CDR3 sequence: CASRRESYEQYF. DNA of the CDR3: TGTGCCAGCAGACGGGAGTCCTACGAGCAGTACTTC.

The rearrangement uses TRBV12-5 and TRBJ2-7; 7 nucleotides agree with TRBD1. V lost 5 bases to trimming and J lost 5 bases; unmatched junction nucleotides: 12. The CDR3 covers 15 residues. The germline V gene encodes CDR1 LGHNT and CDR2 FRNRAP. The CDR3 nucleotides read TGTGCTAGTGGTACGTCGACAGGGTATATCGACGAGCAGTACTTC. Amino acids: CASGTSTGYIDEQYF.

The J gene is TRBJ2-1, the V gene TRBV7-3; possibly TRBD2 for D (7 bases). Germline assignment: CDR1 SGHTA and CDR2 FQGTGA. The CDR3 runs 13 residues. V was trimmed by 4 bases and J by 8 bases, leaving 12 bases between them. The CDR3 is CASSSKGGYEQFF. The DNA for the CDR3 is TGTGCCAGCAGCTCCAAGGGGGGGTATGAGCAGTTCTTC. Full variable domain (remainder filled in from reference TRBV7-3 and TRBJ2-1): GAGVSQTPSNKVTEKGKYVELRCDPISGHTALYWYRQSLGQGPEFLIYFQGTGAADDSGLPNDRFFAVRPEGSVSTLKIQRTERGDSAVYLCASSSKGGYEQFFGPGTRLTVL.

V gene TRBV2 combines with J gene TRBJ1-4; tentatively, D is TRBD1 (6 bases). Germline lookup yields CDR1 SNHLY and CDR2 FYNNEI. The CDR3 loop spans 14 amino acids. The V gene lost 3 bases and the J gene lost 8 bases, with 13 bases spanning the gap. The chain's CDR3 is CASSEFRGQEKLFF. The CDR3 nucleotides are TGTGCCAGCAGTGAGTTCCGGGGGCAAGAAAAACTGTTTTTT.

In this sample, this clone turned up a few times. The gene calls are TRBV19 and TRBJ1-1; TRBD1 is a possible D gene (6 bases). CDR1 LNHDA and CDR2 SQIVND come from the germline V gene (reference sequence). The CDR3 runs to 15 residues. The V end lost 4 bases, the J end lost 2 bases, and 14 bases lay between the germline ends. CDR3 amino acids: CASSTDRRRNTEAFF. As DNA, the CDR3 is TGTGCCAGTAGTACTGACAGGCGCAGAAACACTGAAGCTTTCTTT.

The V gene is TRBV2, the J gene TRBJ1-1; D remains ambiguous. Trimming pared 0 bases from V and 4 bases from J, leaving 21 bases between. The CDR3 extends over 18 amino acids. The germline gives CDR1 SNHLY, CDR2 FYNNEI. In DNA form, the CDR3 reads TGTGCCAGCAGTGAAGCCCTATTTACAGATGCGGAAGGCACTGAAGCTTTCTTT. This codes for CASSEALFTDAEGTEAFF.

The sample holds one count of this clone. The V call is TRBV9, the J call TRBJ2-5; D unclear. The CDR3 loop spans 18 amino acids. Germline V gene sequence: CDR1 SGDLS, CDR2 YYNGEE. Trimming left V 0 bases short and J 3 bases short, with 21 bases between. CDR3 in amino acids: CASSVASLGSLGKETQYF. CDR3 DNA sequence: TGTGCCAGCAGCGTAGCCTCCCTAGGTAGCTTGGGAAAAGAGACCCAGTACTTC.

The CDR3 region is CASSLVDEQYF. DNA of the CDR3: TGTGCCAGCAGCTTAGTGGACGAGCAGTACTTC. The chain carries TRBV7-2 and TRBJ2-7; D is uncertain. The germline CDR1 and CDR2 sequences are SGHTA and FQGNSA. The CDR3 covers 11 residues. Trimming left V 1 base short and J 5 bases short, with 3 bases between. Full variable domain (rest looked up from reference TRBV7-2 and TRBJ2-7): GAGVSQSPSNKVTEKGKDVELRCDPISGHTALYWYRQSLGQGLEFLIYFQGNSAPDKSGLPSDRFSAERTGGSVSTLTIQRTQQEDSAVYLCASSLVDEQYFGPGTRLTVT.

Comments on this clone: Other DNA sequences in this specimen translate into the identical CDR3. The V and J genes are TRBV7-9 and TRBJ2-7; D ambiguous. CDR1 and CDR2 from the germline V gene are SEHNR and FQNEAQ (reference sequence). The germline V and J ends were trimmed by 4 bases and 4 bases, with 5 bases remaining between them. The CDR3 extends over 11 amino acids. The CDR3 coding sequence is TGTGCCAGCAGCTCGTATTACGAGCAGTACTTC. It encodes CASSSYYEQYF.

This clone turned up a few times. This chain uses TRBV28 with TRBJ1-2; TRBD1 aligns across 9 bases. With V trimmed by 4 bases and J by 7 bases, 13 bases remained unmatched. CDR1 is MDHEN and CDR2 is SYDVKM in the germline V gene. This CDR3 region has 16 residues. DNA for the CDR3: TGTGCCAGCAGTTCAGCCGGGACAGGGAAGCTAAGTGGCTACACCTTC. Translating it yields CASSSAGTGKLSGYTF.

This chain joins TRBV11-2 and TRBJ1-1, with 10 bases identical to TRBD1. This CDR3 is built from 17 residues. V gave up 5 bases and J gave up 0 bases; unmatched junction bases: 9. Germline CDR1 reads SGHAT; CDR2 reads FQNNGV. The CDR3 is CASSTWTGGYMNTEAFF. CDR3 DNA sequence: TGTGCCAGCAGCACCTGGACAGGGGGATATATGAACACTGAAGCTTTCTTT.

V gene TRBV6-1 combines with J gene TRBJ2-7, with 8 bases identical to TRBD1. The CDR3 has 14 residues. The ends lost 5 bases at V and 4 bases at J; junction bases unmatched: 7. Germline CDR1 and CDR2: MNHNS and SASEGT. The CDR3 protein is CASSWTGSEYEQYF. The CDR3 DNA is TGTGCCAGCAGTTGGACAGGGTCGGAATACGAGCAGTACTTC.

The gene calls are TRBV2 and TRBJ2-1; 9 nucleotides agree with TRBD1. Trimming took 6 bases from V and 2 from J; bases not matched to a gene: 11. In germline, CDR1 is SNHLY, CDR2 FYNNEI. CDR3 size: 17 residues. CDR3 in amino acids: CASSDGQGPATYNEQFF. CDR3 DNA: TGTGCCAGCAGCGACGGACAGGGGCCGGCAACCTACAATGAGCAGTTCTTC.